This T cell receptor beta chain derives from a study of T cells after yellow fever vaccination. In the study overall: It was SMART-Seq v4 Ultra Low Input that prepared the fractions with low cell numbers. Regarding the study as a whole: The study re-detected most primary-vaccination clones after the booster (approximately 96% CD4, roughly 88% CD8). Of the clonotypes, a small share occurred in both CD4 and CD8 compartments. FACS-sorted repertoires could harbor abundant contaminating bulk-population clonotypes.

This clonotype has ten or more counts. The antigen remains undetermined. Trimming took 4 bases from V and 5 from J, leaving 21 bases between them. The CDR3 sequence is 17 residues long. The germline V gene encodes CDR1 MGHRA and CDR2 YSYEKL. TCRdb re-derived calls from the 5' RACE reads in MiXCR, one entry per CDR3 protein. The table has 100,000 to 150,000 distinct CDR3 sequences, approximately 14% seen once; the top ten hold more than 40%. Sequenced here: CD8+ T cells sorted from PBMCs, sampled 5 days after the yellow fever booster vaccination. The source is a man aged 18 to 30 who received the YFV17D yellow fever vaccine. J is TRBJ2-1 and V is TRBV4-1; D remains unclear. The CDR3 here is CASSRPQGNLGNNEQFF. The DNA for the CDR3 is TGCGCCAGCAGCCGGCCCCAAGGCAACCTGGGGAACAATGAGCAGTTCTTC.